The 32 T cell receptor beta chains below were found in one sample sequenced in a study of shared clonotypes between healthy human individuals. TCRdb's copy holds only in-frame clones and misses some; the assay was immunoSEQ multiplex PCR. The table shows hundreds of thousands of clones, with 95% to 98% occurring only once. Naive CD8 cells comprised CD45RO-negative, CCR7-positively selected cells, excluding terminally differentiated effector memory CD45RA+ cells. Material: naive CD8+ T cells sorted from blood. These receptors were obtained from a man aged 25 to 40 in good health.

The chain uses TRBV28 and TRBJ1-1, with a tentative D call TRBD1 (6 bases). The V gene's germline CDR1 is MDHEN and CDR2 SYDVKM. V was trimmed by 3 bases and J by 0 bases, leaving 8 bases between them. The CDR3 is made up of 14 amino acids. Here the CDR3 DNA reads TGTGCCAGCAGTTTTACAGGGCTGAACACTGAAGCTTTCTTT. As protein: CASSFTGLNTEAFF.

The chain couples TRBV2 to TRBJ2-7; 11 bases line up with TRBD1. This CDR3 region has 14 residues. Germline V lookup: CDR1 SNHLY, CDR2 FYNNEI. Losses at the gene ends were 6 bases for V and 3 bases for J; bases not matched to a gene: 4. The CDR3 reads CASRPGTGGYEQYF. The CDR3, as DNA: TGTGCCAGCAGGCCCGGGACAGGGGGCTACGAGCAGTACTTC.

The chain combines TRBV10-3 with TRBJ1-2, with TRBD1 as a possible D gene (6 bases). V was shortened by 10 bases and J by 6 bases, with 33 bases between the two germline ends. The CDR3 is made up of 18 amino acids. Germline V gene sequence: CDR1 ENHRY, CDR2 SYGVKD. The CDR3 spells CASETGTWLRAGVDGYTF. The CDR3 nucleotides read TGTGCCAGCGAAACCGGGACATGGCTCCGGGCCGGTGTCGATGGCTACACCTTC.

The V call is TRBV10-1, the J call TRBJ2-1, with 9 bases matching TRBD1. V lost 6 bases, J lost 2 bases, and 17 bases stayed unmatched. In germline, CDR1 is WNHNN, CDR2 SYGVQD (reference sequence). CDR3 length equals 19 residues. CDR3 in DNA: TGCGCCAGCAGCCGCGGCCCCATCGCGGGACAGGGAACCTACAATGAGCAGTTCTTC. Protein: CASSRGPIAGQGTYNEQFF.

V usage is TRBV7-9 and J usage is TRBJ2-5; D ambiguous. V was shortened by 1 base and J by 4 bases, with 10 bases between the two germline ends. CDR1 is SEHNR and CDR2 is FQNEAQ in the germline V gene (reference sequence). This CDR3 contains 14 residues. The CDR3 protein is CASSLGGIRETQYF. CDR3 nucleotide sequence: TGTGCCAGCAGCTTAGGGGGTATCCGAGAGACCCAGTACTTC. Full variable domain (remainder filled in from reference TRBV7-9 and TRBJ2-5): DTGVSQNPRHKITKRGQNVTFRCDPISEHNRLYWYRQTLGQGPEFLTYFQNEAQLEKSRLLSDRFSAERPKGSFSTLEIQRTEQGDSAMYLCASSLGGIRETQYFGPGTRLLVL.

CDR3 coding DNA: TGCGCCAGCAGCCAAGATCCCCCCCGGCCCTACAATGAGCAGTTCTTC. This sequence encodes CASSQDPPRPYNEQFF. The chain recombines TRBV4-1 with TRBJ2-1; D is uncertain. V shed 0 bases and J shed 2 bases, with 11 bases lying between them. The CDR3 loop spans 16 amino acids. The germline V gene has CDR1 MGHRA and CDR2 YSYEKL.

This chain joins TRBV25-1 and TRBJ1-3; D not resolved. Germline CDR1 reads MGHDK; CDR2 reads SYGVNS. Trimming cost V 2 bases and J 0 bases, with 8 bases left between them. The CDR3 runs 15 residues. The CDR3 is CASSEDRSSGNTIYF. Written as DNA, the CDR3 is TGTGCCAGCAGTGAAGACCGGAGCTCTGGAAACACCATATATTTT.

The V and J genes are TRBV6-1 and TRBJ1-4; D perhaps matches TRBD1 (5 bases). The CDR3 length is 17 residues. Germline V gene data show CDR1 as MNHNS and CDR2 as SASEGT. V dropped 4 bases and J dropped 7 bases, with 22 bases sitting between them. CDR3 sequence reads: CASSGNRGGALSEKLFF. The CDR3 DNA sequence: TGTGCCAGCAGTGGAAACCGGGGAGGGGCGCTAAGTGAAAAACTGTTTTTT.

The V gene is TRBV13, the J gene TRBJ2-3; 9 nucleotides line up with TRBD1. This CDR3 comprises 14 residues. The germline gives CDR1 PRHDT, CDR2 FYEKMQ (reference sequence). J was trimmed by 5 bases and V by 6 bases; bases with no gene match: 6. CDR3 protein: CASRTGTGLDTQYF. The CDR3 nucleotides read TGTGCCAGCAGGACCGGGACAGGGTTAGATACGCAGTATTTT.

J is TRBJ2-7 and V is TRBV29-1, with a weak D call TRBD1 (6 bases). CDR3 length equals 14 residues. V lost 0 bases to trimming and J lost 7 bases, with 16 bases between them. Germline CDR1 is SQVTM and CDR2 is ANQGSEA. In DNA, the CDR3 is TGCAGCGTTGAAGATCGGTACAGGGCGGCGGAGCAGTACTTC. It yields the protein CSVEDRYRAAEQYF.

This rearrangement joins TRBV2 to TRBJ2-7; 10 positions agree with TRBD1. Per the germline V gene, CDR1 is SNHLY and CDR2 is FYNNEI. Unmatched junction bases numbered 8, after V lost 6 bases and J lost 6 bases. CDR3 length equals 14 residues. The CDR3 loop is CASSPGTGVSEQYF. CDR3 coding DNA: TGTGCCAGCAGCCCTGGGACAGGGGTGAGCGAGCAGTACTTC.

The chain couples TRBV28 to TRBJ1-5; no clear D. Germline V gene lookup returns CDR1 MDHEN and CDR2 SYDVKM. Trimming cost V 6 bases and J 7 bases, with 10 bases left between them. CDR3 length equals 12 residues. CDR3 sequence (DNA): TGTGCCAGCAGGCCAGCGGGGCAGCCCCAGCATTTT. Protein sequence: CASRPAGQPQHF.

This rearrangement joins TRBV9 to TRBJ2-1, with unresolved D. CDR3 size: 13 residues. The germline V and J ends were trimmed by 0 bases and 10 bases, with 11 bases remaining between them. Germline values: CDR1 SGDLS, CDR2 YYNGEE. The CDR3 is CASSVVQFREQFF. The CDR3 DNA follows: TGTGCCAGCAGCGTAGTCCAGTTTCGGGAGCAGTTCTTC. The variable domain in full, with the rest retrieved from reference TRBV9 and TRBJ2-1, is DSGVTQTPKHLITATGQRVTLRCSPRSGDLSVYWYQQSLDQGLQFLIQYYNGEERAKGNILERFSAQQFPDLHSELNLSSLELGDSALYFCASSVVQFREQFFGPGTRLTVL.

The CDR3 loop reads CASSSRDSISYEQYF. Written as DNA, the CDR3 is TGTGCCAGCAGCTCCCGGGACAGCATCTCCTACGAGCAGTACTTC. This sequence joins TRBV7-9 and TRBJ2-7; the match to TRBD1 covers 7 bases. Germline V gene sequence: CDR1 SEHNR, CDR2 FQNEAQ (reference sequence). The V gene end was trimmed by 4 bases and the J gene end by 0 bases; junction bases not matched to a gene: 6. The CDR3 sequence is 15 residues long.

The CDR3 DNA is TGTGCCAGCAGCCACAGTCCTAGATCCTACGAGCAGTACTTC. The encoded protein is CASSHSPRSYEQYF. The rearrangement joins TRBV6-1 to TRBJ2-7; D remains unclear. Germline CDR1 is MNHNS and CDR2 is SASEGT. The CDR3 length is 14 residues. Between the trimmed V and J ends, which lost 6 bases and 1 base, there was a span of 13 bases.

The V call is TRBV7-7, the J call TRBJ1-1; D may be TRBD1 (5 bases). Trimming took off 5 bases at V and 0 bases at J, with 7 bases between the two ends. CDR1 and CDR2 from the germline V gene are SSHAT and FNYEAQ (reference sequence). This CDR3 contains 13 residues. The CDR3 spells CASSMTVNTEAFF. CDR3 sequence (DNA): TGTGCCAGCAGCATGACAGTGAACACTGAAGCTTTCTTT.

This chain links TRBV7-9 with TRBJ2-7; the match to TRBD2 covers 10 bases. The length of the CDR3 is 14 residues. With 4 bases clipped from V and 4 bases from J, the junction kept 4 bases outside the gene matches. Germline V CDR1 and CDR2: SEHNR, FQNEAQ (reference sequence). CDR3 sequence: CASSSSGRGYEQYF. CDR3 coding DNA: TGTGCCAGCAGCTCTAGCGGGAGAGGATACGAGCAGTACTTC.

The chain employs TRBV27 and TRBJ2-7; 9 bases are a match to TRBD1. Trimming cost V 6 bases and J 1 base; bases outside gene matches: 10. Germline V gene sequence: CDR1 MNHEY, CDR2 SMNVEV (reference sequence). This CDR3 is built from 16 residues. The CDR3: CASSPHRTGVSYEQYF. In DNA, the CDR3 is TGTGCCAGCAGCCCTCATCGGACAGGGGTTTCCTACGAGCAGTACTTC.

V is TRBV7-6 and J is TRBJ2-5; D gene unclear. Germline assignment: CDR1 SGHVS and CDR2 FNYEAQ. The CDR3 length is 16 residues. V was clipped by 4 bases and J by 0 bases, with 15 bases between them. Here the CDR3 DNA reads TGTGCCAGCAGCTCCCGAAGTGGCCACCACCAAGAGACCCAGTACTTC. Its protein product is CASSSRSGHHQETQYF.

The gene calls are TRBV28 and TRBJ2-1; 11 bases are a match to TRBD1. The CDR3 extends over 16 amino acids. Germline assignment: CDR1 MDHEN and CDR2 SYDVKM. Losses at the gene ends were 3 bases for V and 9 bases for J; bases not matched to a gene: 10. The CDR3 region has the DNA TGTGCCAGCAGTTTCCGGGTGGGACAGGGGGAGGTTGAGCAGTTCTTC. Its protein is CASSFRVGQGEVEQFF.

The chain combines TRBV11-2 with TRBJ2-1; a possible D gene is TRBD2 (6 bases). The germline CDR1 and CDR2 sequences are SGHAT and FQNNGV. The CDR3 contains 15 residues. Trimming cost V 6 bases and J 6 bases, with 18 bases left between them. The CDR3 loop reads CASRIPGGMTNEQFF. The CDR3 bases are TGTGCCAGCAGGATCCCTGGCGGGATGACCAATGAGCAGTTCTTC.

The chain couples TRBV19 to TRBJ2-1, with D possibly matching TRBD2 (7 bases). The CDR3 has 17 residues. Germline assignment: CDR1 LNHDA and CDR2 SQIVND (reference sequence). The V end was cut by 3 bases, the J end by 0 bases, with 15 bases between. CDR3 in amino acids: CASSIGEGGSSYNEQFF. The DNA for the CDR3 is TGTGCCAGTAGTATCGGAGAGGGGGGGTCCTCCTACAATGAGCAGTTCTTC. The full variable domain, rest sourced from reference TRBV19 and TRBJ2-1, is DGGITQSPKYLFRKEGQNVTLSCEQNLNHDAMYWYRQDPGQGLRLIYYSQIVNDFQKGDIAEGYSVSREKKESFPLTVTSAQKNPTAFYLCASSIGEGGSSYNEQFFGPGTRLTVL.

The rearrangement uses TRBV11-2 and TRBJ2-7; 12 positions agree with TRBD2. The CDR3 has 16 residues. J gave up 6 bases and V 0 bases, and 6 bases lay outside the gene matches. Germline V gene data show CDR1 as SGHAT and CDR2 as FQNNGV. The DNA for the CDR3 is TGTGCCAGCAGCTTAGAGTCTCGACTAGCGGGAGTCGAGCAGTACTTC. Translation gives CASSLESRLAGVEQYF.

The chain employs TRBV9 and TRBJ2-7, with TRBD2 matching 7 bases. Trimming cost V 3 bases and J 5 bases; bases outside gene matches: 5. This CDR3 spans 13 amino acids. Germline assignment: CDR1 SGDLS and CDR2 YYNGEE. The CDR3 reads CASSGDYEHEQYF. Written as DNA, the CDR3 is TGTGCCAGCAGCGGGGACTACGAACACGAGCAGTACTTC.

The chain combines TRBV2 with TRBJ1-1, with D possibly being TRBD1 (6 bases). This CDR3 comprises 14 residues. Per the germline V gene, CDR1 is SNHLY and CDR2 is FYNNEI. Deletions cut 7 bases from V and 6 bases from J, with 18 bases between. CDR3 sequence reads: CASTPLWGAAEAFF. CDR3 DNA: TGTGCCAGCACCCCCCTCTGGGGGGCGGCTGAAGCTTTCTTT. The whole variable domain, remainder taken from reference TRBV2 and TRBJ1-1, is EPEVTQTPSHQVTQMGQEVILRCVPISNHLYFYWYRQILGQKVEFLVSFYNNEISEKSEIFDDQFSVERPDGSNFTLKIRSTKLEDSAMYFCASTPLWGAAEAFFGQGTRLTVV.

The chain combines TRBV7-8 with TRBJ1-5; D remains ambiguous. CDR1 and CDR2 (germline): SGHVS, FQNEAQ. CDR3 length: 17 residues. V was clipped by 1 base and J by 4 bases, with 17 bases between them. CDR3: CASSLGLAVLGNQPQHF. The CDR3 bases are TGTGCCAGCAGCTTAGGACTGGCAGTCCTTGGGAATCAGCCCCAGCATTTT.

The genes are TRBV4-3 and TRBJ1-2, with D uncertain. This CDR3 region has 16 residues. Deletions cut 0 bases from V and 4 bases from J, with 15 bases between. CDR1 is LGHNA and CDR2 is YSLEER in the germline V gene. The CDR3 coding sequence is TGCGCCAGCAGCCAAGACCGTGGCACCCATGGCTATGGCTACACCTTC. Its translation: CASSQDRGTHGYGYTF.

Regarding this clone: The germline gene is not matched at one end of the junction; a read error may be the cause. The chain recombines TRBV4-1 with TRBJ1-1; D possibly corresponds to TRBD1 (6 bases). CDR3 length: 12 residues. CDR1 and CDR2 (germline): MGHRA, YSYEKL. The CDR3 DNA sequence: TGCGCCAGCAACCAAGGAGAGGGGGAGGCTTTCTTT. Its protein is CASNQGEGEAFF.

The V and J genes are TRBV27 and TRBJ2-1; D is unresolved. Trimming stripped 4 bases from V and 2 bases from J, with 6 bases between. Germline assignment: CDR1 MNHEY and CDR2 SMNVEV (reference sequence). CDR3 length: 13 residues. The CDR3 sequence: CASSSPPYNEQFF. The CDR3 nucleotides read TGTGCCAGCAGTTCCCCCCCCTACAATGAGCAGTTCTTC.

CDR3 nucleotides: TGTGCCAGCAGTCTAAAGGGGGAGGCCTATGGCTACACCTTC. It codes for CASSLKGEAYGYTF. V usage is TRBV6-5 and J usage is TRBJ1-2, with a tentative D call TRBD1 (6 bases). The V end was cut by 5 bases, the J end by 4 bases, with 14 bases between. Looked up from germline, CDR1 is MNHEY and CDR2 is SVGAGI. The CDR3 extends over 14 amino acids.

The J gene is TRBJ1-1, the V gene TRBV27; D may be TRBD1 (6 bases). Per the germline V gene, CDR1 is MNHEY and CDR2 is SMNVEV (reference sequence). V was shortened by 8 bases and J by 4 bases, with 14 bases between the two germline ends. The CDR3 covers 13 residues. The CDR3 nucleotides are TGTGCCAGCCGCACAGGGAGGGGCACTGAAGCTTTCTTT. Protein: CASRTGRGTEAFF.

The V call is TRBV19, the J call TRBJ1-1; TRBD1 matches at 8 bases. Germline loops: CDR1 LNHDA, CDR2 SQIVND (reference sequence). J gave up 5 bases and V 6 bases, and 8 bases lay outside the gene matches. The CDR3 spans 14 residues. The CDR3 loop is CASSPTGVRTEAFF. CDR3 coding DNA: TGTGCCAGTAGCCCGACAGGGGTGAGAACTGAAGCTTTCTTT.